The next 5 T cell receptor beta chains were all read from a single sample in a study of cytomegalovirus exposure and HLA in healthy donors. PCR involved 60 Vbeta and 13 Jbeta primers. Clones were read by immunoSEQ multiplex PCR, and TCRdb kept only the in-frame ones, dropping some. The data show about 120,000 clones, approximately 80% seen once. The specimen sequenced was PBMCs. Receptors originate from a man aged 25 to 40 in good health and CMV-seropositive.

The chain combines TRBV6-1 with TRBJ1-1; maybe TRBD1 (6 bases). This CDR3 is 15 amino acids long. Germline CDR1 reads MNHNS; CDR2 reads SASEGT. With 7 bases removed from V and 1 base from J, the gap between germline ends came to 16 bases. The CDR3 nucleotides read TGTGCCAGCACTGGGACAACTAATCCGAACACTGAAGCTTTCTTT. It codes for CASTGTTNPNTEAFF.

To note about this clone: The identical CDR3 is also encoded by other nucleotide sequences in the sample. The rearrangement joins TRBV20-1 to TRBJ2-5, with unresolved D. V lost 5 bases, J lost 0 bases, and 4 bases lay in between. Germline assignment: CDR1 DFQATT and CDR2 SNEGSKA (reference sequence). This CDR3 spans 11 amino acids. CDR3 nucleotide sequence: TGCAGTGCTCAGGACCAAGAGACCCAGTACTTC. It encodes CSAQDQETQYF.

The V and J genes are TRBV5-6 and TRBJ1-4; 11 nucleotides agree with TRBD1. CDR1 is SGHDT and CDR2 is YYEEEE in the germline V gene. The CDR3 contains 14 residues. The ends lost 2 bases at V and 9 bases at J; junction bases unmatched: 3. CDR3 in DNA: TGTGCCAGCAGCTTTGGGACAGGGGGTCAAAAACTGTTTTTT. Amino acid sequence: CASSFGTGGQKLFF.

The chain couples TRBV28 to TRBJ1-4; D might be TRBD1 (5 bases). CDR1 and CDR2 (germline): MDHEN, SYDVKM. The CDR3 is 12 amino acids. Between the trimmed V and J ends, which lost 8 bases and 3 bases, there was a span of 7 bases. CDR3 coding DNA: TGTGCCAGCGGAGGGGCTAATGAAAAACTGTTTTTT. Residues: CASGGANEKLFF.

This chain joins TRBV29-1 and TRBJ2-3, with a tentative D call TRBD1 (5 bases). The V end lost 3 bases, the J end lost 1 base, and 14 bases lay between the germline ends. CDR3 length equals 15 residues. Germline V CDR1 and CDR2: SQVTM, ANQGSEA. The CDR3: CSVEGRAVGTDTQYF. For the CDR3, the DNA is TGCAGCGTTGAGGGCAGGGCAGTAGGCACAGATACGCAGTATTTT.